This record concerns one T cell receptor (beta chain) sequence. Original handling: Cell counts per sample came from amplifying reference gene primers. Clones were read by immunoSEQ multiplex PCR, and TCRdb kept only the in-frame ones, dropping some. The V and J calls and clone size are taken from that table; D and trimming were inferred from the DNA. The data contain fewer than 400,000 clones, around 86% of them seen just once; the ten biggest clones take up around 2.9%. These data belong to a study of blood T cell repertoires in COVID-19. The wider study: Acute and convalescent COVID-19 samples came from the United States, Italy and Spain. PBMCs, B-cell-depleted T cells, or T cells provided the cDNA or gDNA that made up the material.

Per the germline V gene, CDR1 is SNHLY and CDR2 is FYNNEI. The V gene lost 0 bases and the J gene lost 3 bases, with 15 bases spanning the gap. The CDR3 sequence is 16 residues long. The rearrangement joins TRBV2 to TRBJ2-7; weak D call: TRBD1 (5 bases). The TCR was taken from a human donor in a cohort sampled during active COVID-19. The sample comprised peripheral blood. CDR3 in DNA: TGTGCCAGCAGTGAAGCGCTCAGGGTCGGAATCTACGAGCAGTACTTC. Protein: CASSEALRVGIYEQYF.